This T cell receptor beta chain was identified in a study of T-cell reconstitution after alpha-beta-depleted transplantation in children. Broader study findings: Surviving recipient T cells and thymic progenitors underlay high day-60 TCRbeta diversity in some patients. Several hundred expanded graft clones reportedly were the source of alpha-beta T cells about two months after transplant.

TCRbeta library preparation incorporated unique molecular identifiers. TCRdb re-called the PCR reads through MiXCR, storing one row per CDR3 protein. The table shows about a million distinct CDR3 sequences, with around 30% occurring only once. As for this clonotype: The antigen is not known.

The CDR3 spans 17 residues. The germline V gene has CDR1 SGHRS and CDR2 YFSETQ. V was clipped by 4 bases and J by 4 bases; unmatched bases: 13. The V and J genes are TRBV5-1 and TRBJ2-5; 10 bases map to TRBD2. This material consisted of PBMCs, mostly from graft donor cells, taken 360 days after TCRalphabeta/CD19-depleted stem cell transplant. This TCR was sampled from a boy younger than two who had a stem cell transplant for SCID, so the T cells may come from the graft donor. CDR3 bases: TGCGCCAGCAGCCTTCCCTGGACTAGCGGCCAAGCAGAGACCCAGTACTTC. Translating it yields CASSLPWTSGQAETQYF.